Each of the 21 T cell receptor beta chains below was sequenced from the same sample in a study of cytomegalovirus exposure and HLA in healthy donors. Primers for the PCR totalled 60 Vbeta and 13 Jbeta. Using immunoSEQ multiplex PCR, the repertoire was profiled, and TCRdb retains in-frame clones only, with some absent. The profile shows about 110,000 clones, 75% of them singletons. What was sequenced was PBMCs. Receptor source: a male donor in good health and CMV-seropositive.

The chain joins TRBV18 to TRBJ2-1; maybe TRBD2 (6 bases). The CDR3 is made up of 15 amino acids. Germline-derived CDR1 and CDR2 are KGHSH and LQKENI. The germline V and J ends were trimmed by 4 bases and 9 bases, with 19 bases remaining between them. The CDR3 DNA sequence: TGTGCCAGCTCACGCCTTGAGGCGGCGGGGACTGAGCAGTTCTTC. Its protein product is CASSRLEAAGTEQFF.

The chain couples TRBV30 to TRBJ1-4, with D unresolved. CDR3 size: 15 residues. The V end was cut by 2 bases, the J end by 8 bases, with 18 bases between. Germline CDR1 GTSNPN, CDR2 SVGIG (reference sequence). CDR3: CAWSTRGRIEEKLFF. The CDR3 coding sequence is TGTGCCTGGAGTACCCGAGGGAGGATCGAGGAAAAACTGTTTTTT.

This chain uses TRBV19 with TRBJ1-2; 9 nucleotides agree with TRBD1. The CDR3 runs to 13 residues. Looked up from germline, CDR1 is LNHDA and CDR2 is SQIVND (reference sequence). In nucleotides, the CDR3 is TGTGCGTCTTGGGGACAGGGTAACTATGGCTACACCTTC. This codes for CASWGQGNYGYTF.

This sequence joins TRBV30 and TRBJ1-1, with TRBD1 identical over 10 bases. There are 12 residues in the CDR3. The junction had 6 bases not matched to a gene; V was cut back by 4 bases and J by 10 bases. Germline assignment: CDR1 GTSNPN and CDR2 SVGIG (reference sequence). CDR3 loop: CAWNQGQGGAFF. In nucleotides, the CDR3 is TGTGCCTGGAACCAAGGACAGGGGGGAGCTTTCTTT.

This chain connects TRBV18 to TRBJ1-1; D is uncertain. This CDR3 is built from 13 residues. CDR1 is KGHSH and CDR2 is LQKENI in the germline V gene. V shed 4 bases and J shed 2 bases, with 8 bases lying between them. CDR3 loop: CASSHGLNTEAFF. CDR3 coding DNA: TGTGCCAGCTCACACGGACTAAACACTGAAGCTTTCTTT.

J is TRBJ1-6 and V is TRBV27; 8 bases match TRBD1. Germline CDR1 is MNHEY and CDR2 is SMNVEV (reference sequence). CDR3 length: 15 amino acids. Losses at the gene ends were 5 bases for V and 7 bases for J; bases not matched to a gene: 7. The DNA for the CDR3 is TGTGCCAGCAGTACCGACAGGGGCAGGAATTCACCCCTCCACTTT. Residues: CASSTDRGRNSPLHF.

The chain carries TRBV6-1 and TRBJ1-5, with 7 bases lining up with TRBD1. V shed 2 bases and J 1 base; nucleotides not matched to a gene: 8. The CDR3 is made up of 17 amino acids. The V gene's germline CDR1 is MNHNS and CDR2 SASEGT. The CDR3 bases are TGTGCCAGCAGTGAAAGGGTTGGAGGGGGCAGCAATCAGCCCCAGCATTTT. Translating it yields CASSERVGGGSNQPQHF.

The V call is TRBV28, the J call TRBJ1-5; a weak D match, TRBD1 (5 bases). The ends were cut back, 6 bases at V and 3 bases at J, with 12 bases in the middle. CDR3 length: 14 amino acids. Germline V lookup: CDR1 MDHEN, CDR2 SYDVKM. CDR3 residues: CASREHRYNQPQHF. The DNA for the CDR3 is TGTGCCAGCAGGGAACACAGGTACAATCAGCCCCAGCATTTT.

This rearrangement joins TRBV11-2 to TRBJ2-4, with D unresolved. Trimming cost V 1 base and J 2 bases, with 12 bases left between them. CDR1 SGHAT and CDR2 FQNNGV come from the germline V gene. The CDR3 has 16 residues. The CDR3 DNA is TGTGCCAGCAGCTTAGCCCGGAGCCAGACCAAAAACATTCAGTACTTC. Protein sequence: CASSLARSQTKNIQYF.

V and J are TRBV5-1 and TRBJ1-2; TRBD1 matches at 8 bases. The V gene end was trimmed by 0 bases and the J gene end by 1 base; junction bases not matched to a gene: 8. The CDR3 length is 17 residues. The V gene's germline CDR1 is SGHRS and CDR2 YFSETQ. CDR3 protein: CASSLAAGQGGNYGYTF. The DNA of the CDR3 is TGCGCCAGCAGCTTGGCGGCTGGACAGGGAGGTAACTATGGCTACACCTTC. The whole variable domain, filled in from reference TRBV5-1 and TRBJ1-2, reads KAGVTQTPRYLIKTRGQQVTLSCSPISGHRSVSWYQQTPGQGLQFLFEYFSETQRNKGNFPGRFSGRQFSNSRSEMNVSTLELGDSALYLCASSLAAGQGGNYGYTFGSGTRLTVV.

The chain links TRBV7-3 to TRBJ2-2; tentative D call: TRBD2 (6 bases). Trimming pared 5 bases from V and 2 bases from J, leaving 9 bases between. There are 14 residues in the CDR3. Germline-derived CDR1 and CDR2 are SGHTA and FQGTGA. The CDR3 sequence: CASSPGLNTGELFF. The CDR3 DNA reads as TGTGCCAGCAGCCCGGGACTCAACACCGGGGAGCTGTTTTTT.

This chain joins TRBV7-2 and TRBJ1-1, with TRBD1 matching over 7 bases. Germline V gene lookup returns CDR1 SGHTA and CDR2 FQGNSA. V lost 4 bases, J lost 3 bases, and 5 bases stayed unmatched. The CDR3 spans 14 residues. In nucleotides, the CDR3 is TGTGCCAGCAGCTCCCAGGGGGAATACACTGAAGCTTTCTTT. The encoded protein is CASSSQGEYTEAFF.

Notes on this clone: This sample also contains other DNA sequences that code for the same CDR3. J is TRBJ1-1 and V is TRBV14; D is ambiguous. V lost 2 bases and J lost 0, with 4 bases in between. The CDR3 has 13 amino acids. Germline V gene data show CDR1 as SGHDN and CDR2 as FVKESK. The CDR3 bases are TGTGCCAGCAGCCAAAATATGAACACTGAAGCTTTCTTT. It is translated as CASSQNMNTEAFF. Using reference TRBV14 and TRBJ1-1 for the parts outside the CDR3, the full variable domain is EAGVTQFPSHSVIEKGQTVTLRCDPISGHDNLYWYRRVMGKEIKFLLHFVKESKQDESGMPNNRFLAERTGGTYSTLKVQPAELEDSGVYFCASSQNMNTEAFFGQGTRLTVV.

CDR3 in amino acids: CASSRRQGNNEQFF. In DNA form, the CDR3 reads TGTGCCAGCAGCAGACGACAGGGGAACAATGAGCAGTTCTTC. This chain uses TRBV11-3 with TRBJ2-1, with 8 bases aligning to TRBD1. Unmatched junction bases numbered 5, after V lost 5 bases and J lost 5 bases. This CDR3 contains 14 residues. Germline CDR1 is SGHNT and CDR2 is YENEEA.

A few counts support this clone. The V call is TRBV7-9, the J call TRBJ2-2, with unresolved D. V lost 5 bases and J 5 bases, leaving 6 bases between the germline ends. In germline, CDR1 is SEHNR, CDR2 FQNEAQ (reference sequence). This CDR3 contains 12 residues. The CDR3 DNA reads as TGTGCCAGCAGCCTATTAACCGGGGAGCTGTTTTTT. It is translated as CASSLLTGELFF.

V and J are TRBV10-3 and TRBJ2-7; 7 bases are shared with TRBD2. The CDR3 loop spans 14 amino acids. The V segment lost 0 bases and the J segment 6 bases; nucleotides outside the gene matches: 5. Germline V gene lookup returns CDR1 ENHRY and CDR2 SYGVKD. CDR3 sequence: CAISESGGVGEQYF. CDR3 coding DNA: TGTGCCATCAGTGAGTCGGGGGGGGTAGGCGAGCAGTACTTC.

The V gene is TRBV29-1, the J gene TRBJ2-2; 8 bases are a match to TRBD2. J was trimmed by 4 bases and V by 7 bases; bases with no gene match: 17. Germline loops: CDR1 SQVTM, CDR2 ANQGSEA. The length of the CDR3 is 17 residues. Here the CDR3 reads CSGNPRGGGWGTGELFF. CDR3 coding DNA: TGCAGCGGAAACCCCCGGGGCGGGGGGTGGGGCACCGGGGAGCTGTTTTTT.

Turning to this clone: Its ends do not fully match the called genes, so a read error is possible. This chain joins TRBV4-1 and TRBJ1-5; 8 bases align to TRBD1. The CDR3 covers 16 residues. Germline V gives CDR1 MGHRA, CDR2 YSYEKL. The CDR3 reads CASSQERTGGDQPQNF. The CDR3 bases are TGCGCCAGCAGCCAAGAACGTACAGGGGGGGATCAGCCCCAGAATTTT.

V usage is TRBV30 and J usage is TRBJ1-1, with a tentative D call TRBD1 (6 bases). Trimming removed 3 bases at V and 9 bases at J, with 14 bases between. The V gene's germline CDR1 is GTSNPN and CDR2 SVGIG (reference sequence). CDR3 length: 12 amino acids. The CDR3 loop reads CAWRTLQGKAFF. The CDR3, as DNA: TGTGCCTGGAGGACCCTACAGGGTAAAGCTTTCTTT.

J is TRBJ1-3 and V is TRBV28, with a weak D call TRBD1 (5 bases). From germline, CDR1 is MDHEN and CDR2 SYDVKM. V was trimmed by 8 bases and J by 11 bases, leaving 16 bases between them. This CDR3 is built from 12 residues. The CDR3 loop reads CASGANQAAIYF. The CDR3, as DNA: TGTGCCAGCGGGGCAAACCAGGCCGCCATATATTTT.

The chain recombines TRBV6-1 with TRBJ1-2; the D gene is possibly TRBD1 (6 bases). The CDR3 consists of 15 residues. In germline, CDR1 is MNHNS, CDR2 SASEGT. V lost 6 bases, J lost 3 bases, and 17 bases lay in between. The CDR3 sequence: CASSRWTVGDYGYTF. The CDR3 DNA follows: TGTGCCAGCAGCCGATGGACAGTAGGGGACTATGGCTACACCTTC.